A selection of T cell receptor beta chains follows, all from one sample in a study of blood T cell repertoires in COVID-19. Measured with immunoSEQ multiplex PCR; TCRdb has only the in-frame clones, and not every one. Altogether roughly 83,000 clones are present, around 90% being singletons, with the ten largest covering 7% to 9%. Sample: peripheral blood. These TCRs come from a man at least 80 years old with active or convalescent COVID-19. Both conserved end residues are part of each CDR3. Fields, in order: CDR3 protein, CDR3 DNA, clone size, D gene, V gene, J gene. D genes are given only for firm matches. Size is omitted from some rows. Given values are once, few, many or a class for expanded clones.

CDR3: CASSLGLAGVHEQFF; DNA: TGTGCCAGCAGCTTAGGACTAGCGGGAGTCCATGAGCAGTTCTTC; size: NA; D: TRBD2; V: TRBV14; J: TRBJ2-1
CDR3: CASSLARGTQNSNQPQHF; DNA: TGCGCCAGCAGCTTGGCCAGAGGGACACAGAATAGCAATCAGCCCCAGCATTTT; size: once; D: NA; V: TRBV5-1; J: TRBJ1-5
CDR3: CASSSGIRGGTDTQYF; DNA: TGCGCCAGCAGCTCTGGAATTCGGGGGGGAACAGATACGCAGTATTTT; size: NA; D: TRBD2; V: TRBV5-1; J: TRBJ2-3
CDR3: CASSSNRGGNTIYF; DNA: TGTGCCAGCAGCAGCAACAGGGGGGGAAACACCATATATTTT; size: NA; D: TRBD1; V: TRBV7-2; J: TRBJ1-3
CDR3: CASSPSGGYGYTF; DNA: TGTGCCAGCAGTCCCTCGGGGGGCTATGGCTACACCTTC; size: NA; D: NA; V: TRBV12-3/TRBV12-4; J: TRBJ1-2
CDR3: CASSAGTGVDEQFF; DNA: TGCGCCAGCAGTGCAGGGACAGGGGTTGATGAGCAGTTCTTC; size: NA; D: TRBD1; V: TRBV10-1; J: TRBJ2-1
CDR3: CASSFRDYNSPLHF; DNA: TGTGCCAGCAGTTTCAGGGACTATAATTCACCCCTCCACTTT; size: NA; D: NA; V: TRBV6-2/TRBV6-3; J: TRBJ1-6
CDR3: CSASPKRDRFYNEQFF; DNA: TGCAGTGCTAGTCCGAAACGGGACAGATTCTACAATGAGCAGTTCTTC; size: NA; D: TRBD1; V: TRBV20-1; J: TRBJ2-1
CDR3: CASSFGSGSTDTQYF; DNA: TGTGCCAGCAGCTTTGGTAGCGGGAGTACAGATACGCAGTATTTT; size: NA; D: TRBD2; V: TRBV5-8; J: TRBJ2-3
CDR3: CASSDSRAGPRVEKLFF; DNA: TGTGCCAGTAGTGATAGCCGAGCCGGGCCGCGGGTCGAAAAACTGTTTTTT; size: NA; D: NA; V: TRBV19; J: TRBJ1-4
CDR3: CASSLPTGVWDTEAFF; DNA: TGTGCCAGCAGCCTACCTACAGGGGTGTGGGACACTGAAGCTTTCTTT; size: NA; D: TRBD1; V: TRBV7-9; J: TRBJ1-1
CDR3: CASSVVSRGVHGELFF; DNA: TGTGCCAGCAGCGTAGTCTCGCGGGGCGTGCACGGGGAGCTGTTTTTT; size: once; D: NA; V: TRBV9; J: TRBJ2-2
CDR3: CASGAGSRQPQHF; DNA: TGTGCCAGTGGTGCGGGGTCGCGGCAGCCCCAGCATTTT; size: NA; D: NA; V: TRBV19; J: TRBJ1-5
CDR3: CAIRPEGEDRALYGYTF; DNA: TGTGCCATCCGACCGGAGGGCGAGGACAGGGCACTATATGGCTACACCTTC; size: NA; D: TRBD1; V: TRBV10-3; J: TRBJ1-2
CDR3: CASTLTGSDTGELFF; DNA: TGTGCCAGCACCCTGACAGGGAGTGACACCGGGGAGCTGTTTTTT; size: NA; D: TRBD1; V: TRBV6-6; J: TRBJ2-2
CDR3: CASTRDRDTGELFF; DNA: TGTGCCAGCACACGGGACAGAGACACCGGGGAGCTGTTTTTT; size: NA; D: TRBD1; V: TRBV18; J: TRBJ2-2
CDR3: CSALQGWNTEAFF; DNA: TGCAGCGCTTTACAGGGTTGGAACACTGAAGCTTTCTTT; size: NA; D: NA; V: TRBV29-1; J: TRBJ1-1
CDR3: CASREFSGANVLTF; DNA: TGTGCCAGCAGAGAGTTCTCTGGGGCCAACGTCCTGACTTTC; size: NA; D: NA; V: TRBV11-2; J: TRBJ2-6
CDR3: CASSLLDRGFEKLFF; DNA: TGTGCCAGCAGTCTATTGGACAGGGGGTTCGAAAAACTGTTTTTT; size: NA; D: TRBD1; V: TRBV28; J: TRBJ1-4
CDR3: CAWSPGGPEAFF; DNA: TGTGCCTGGAGCCCAGGGGGACCTGAAGCTTTCTTT; size: few; D: TRBD1; V: TRBV30; J: TRBJ1-1
CDR3: CASSWGSDGYTF; DNA: TGCGCCAGCAGTTGGGGCTCGGATGGCTACACCTTC; size: NA; D: NA; V: TRBV5-1; J: TRBJ1-2
CDR3: CAIKRGLGENTIYF; DNA: TGTGCCATCAAAAGGGGTCTAGGGGAAAACACCATATATTTT; size: NA; D: NA; V: TRBV10-3; J: TRBJ1-3
CDR3: CSVTGKEAQYF; DNA: TGCAGTGTAACGGGGAAAGAGGCCCAGTACTTC; size: NA; D: NA; V: TRBV20-1; J: TRBJ2-5
CDR3: CAISDQRVAEGSYNEQFF; DNA: TGTGCCATCAGTGACCAGAGGGTAGCCGAGGGCTCCTACAATGAGCAGTTCTTC; size: once; D: NA; V: TRBV10-3; J: TRBJ2-1
CDR3: CASSPQGADLQPQHF; DNA: TGTGCCAGCTCACCTCAGGGGGCAGATCTACAGCCCCAGCATTTT; size: NA; D: TRBD1; V: TRBV18; J: TRBJ1-5
CDR3: CATSEQGQLNTEAFF; DNA: TGTGCCACCAGTGAACAAGGACAGTTGAACACTGAAGCTTTCTTT; size: NA; D: NA; V: TRBV24-1; J: TRBJ1-1
CDR3: CASSEGQGGQPQHF; DNA: TGTGCCAGCAGTGAAGGGCAGGGCGGTCAGCCCCAGCATTTT; size: NA; D: NA; V: TRBV6-1; J: TRBJ1-5
CDR3: CASSSHPGGAGNQPQHF; DNA: TGTGCCAGCAGCTCACACCCGGGGGGGGCTGGGAATCAGCCCCAGCATTTT; size: NA; D: NA; V: TRBV5-8; J: TRBJ1-5
CDR3: CASSPGQAGSEAFF; DNA: TGTGCCAGCAGCCCCGGACAGGCCGGCTCTGAAGCTTTCTTT; size: NA; D: TRBD1; V: TRBV7-8; J: TRBJ1-1
CDR3: CASSAGWRADEQFF; DNA: TGTGCCAGCAGTGCGGGATGGCGTGCCGATGAGCAGTTCTTC; size: many; D: NA; V: TRBV2; J: TRBJ2-1
CDR3: CASSLPEAVTQYF; DNA: TGTGCCAGCAGCCTACCTGAGGCAGTTACGCAGTATTTT; size: NA; D: NA; V: TRBV11-1; J: TRBJ2-3
CDR3: CASSLVGDRYYGYTF; DNA: TGCGCCAGCAGCTTGGTCGGGGACAGGTACTATGGCTACACCTTC; size: NA; D: TRBD1; V: TRBV5-1; J: TRBJ1-2
CDR3: CASLETGRQETQYF; DNA: TGTGCCAGTTTGGAGACAGGCCGACAAGAGACCCAGTACTTC; size: NA; D: NA; V: TRBV19; J: TRBJ2-5
CDR3: CASSFSQVSYRAGELFF; DNA: TGTGCCAGCAGCTTCTCACAGGTTTCGTACAGGGCCGGGGAGCTGTTTTTT; size: NA; D: NA; V: TRBV5-6; J: TRBJ2-2
CDR3: CASSEGGRNYGYTF; DNA: TGTGCCAGTAGTGAGGGAGGGCGGAACTATGGCTACACCTTC; size: few; D: NA; V: TRBV19; J: TRBJ1-2
CDR3: CASSLDRGFRETQYF; DNA: TGCGCCAGCAGCCTGGACAGGGGTTTTCGAGAGACCCAGTACTTC; size: once; D: TRBD1; V: TRBV5-1; J: TRBJ2-5
CDR3: CATSRDRGRETQYF; DNA: TGTGCCACCAGCAGAGATCGGGGTAGGGAGACCCAGTACTTC; size: NA; D: NA; V: TRBV15; J: TRBJ2-5
CDR3: CASSVSLSGAEAFF; DNA: TGCGCCAGCAGCGTCAGCCTTTCGGGGGCTGAAGCTTTCTTT; size: NA; D: NA; V: TRBV5-1; J: TRBJ1-1
CDR3: CASSKTGLRDGELFF; DNA: TGTGCCAGCAGCAAGACAGGGTTGCGGGACGGGGAGCTGTTTTTT; size: NA; D: NA; V: TRBV9; J: TRBJ2-2
CDR3: CASRTGGVGNQPQHF; DNA: TGTGCCAGCAGAACCGGGGGAGTGGGCAATCAGCCCCAGCATTTT; size: NA; D: NA; V: TRBV2; J: TRBJ1-5
CDR3: CASSSWTGSEQFF; DNA: TGTGCCAGCAGTTCATGGACAGGGAGTGAGCAGTTCTTC; size: NA; D: TRBD1; V: TRBV12-3/TRBV12-4; J: TRBJ2-1